This T cell receptor (beta chain) was captured in a study of blood T cell repertoires in COVID-19 (dated by TCRdb to 2018 to 2021). Some background on the complete study: Samples covering the acute and convalescent phases of COVID-19 were provided by collaborators in the United States, Italy and Spain. The material from the prospective study consisted of cDNA or gDNA derived from T cells, B-cell-depleted T cells, or PBMCs. The dataset comprised deeply sampled blood TCRbeta repertoires from subjects exposed to, actively infected with, or recovered from COVID-19. The repertoires were released in a freely available public database meant as a resource for research on the immune response to SARS-CoV-2. Samples came from the ongoing ImmuneRACE study (first 160 participants) plus 1,254 subjects from 6 global collaborators. A de-identified subject ID, COVID-19 status, age in years and sex were almost always included in the sample metadata. HLA class I and class II types, where available, came from metadata supplied by the sample provider rather than from assay-based typing.

On this clone itself: Its target antigen remains unknown. There are no base qualities to consult, and no much larger clone falls within one base.

Counted from cysteine to phenylalanine, this CDR3 has 15 amino acids. CDR3 DNA only is kept here, 45 bases in frame from base 1. V is reduced by 3 bases and J by 0 bases, leaving a spacing of 12 bases between them. For CDR1 and CDR2, the germline V gene (reference sequence) lists DFQATT and SNEGSKA. The collaborating institutions used their own protocols to collect whole blood in K2EDTA tubes. For TCRbeta analysis, collaborators shipped samples as frozen whole blood, isolated PBMCs, or DNA extracted from either of those sample types. TCRbeta CDR3 regions were amplified from genomic DNA using the immunoSEQ Assay, a bias-controlled multiplex PCR. The study's own analysis went as follows. The number of nucleated cells in each sample was estimated by amplification of reference gene primers within the assay. To quantify the absolute abundance of each unique TCRbeta CDR3 rearrangement, sequence reads were collapsed and filtered. Productive Simpson clonality was computed per sample as the square root of Simpson's diversity index over productive rearrangements. The clones in this table, taken by TCRdb from immuneACCESS, are in-frame only. Not every clone is retained; where verified, under half of the shortfall comes from an unresolved V gene, and the cause of the rest is unknown. V and J calls plus clone size are reproduced from that table; the DNA served to infer D and trimming. The sample profile shows 90,000 or so clones; 83% of them were found once. Together, the top ten hold around 10% of the sample.

General findings and caveats noted by the study authors: Clinical and demographic metadata were provided uncurated, with the amount varying by source and participant.

The rearranged segments are TRBV20-1 and TRBJ2-4; no D gene is confidently identified. This TCR was sampled from a human donor in a cohort sampled during active COVID-19. Sequenced sample: peripheral blood. The nucleotide sequence reads as follows: TGCAGTGCTAGTCTTGCGGTTCTAGCCAAAAACATTCAGTACTTC. Translated, this is CSASLAVLAKNIQYF.